The clone carrying this T cell receptor (beta chain) was observed a handful of times. TCRdb redid the calling of the 5' RACE reads with MiXCR, one entry per CDR3 protein. The table records under 7,000 distinct CDR3 sequences, around 31% of them present only once. Per germline, CDR1 KGHSH and CDR2 LQKENI. The CDR3 contains 15 residues. The junction had 6 bases not matched to a gene; V was cut back by 1 base and J by 5 bases. The TCR was taken from a female donor with breast cancer. This chain uses TRBV18 with TRBJ2-7, with TRBD1 identical over 9 bases. Sequenced input: naive CD4+ T cells sorted from a lymph node. Subset in this sample: naive CD4+ T cells, CD4+CD45RA+CD25-. The CDR3 sequence: CASSPRRDRVHEQYF. The DNA for the CDR3 is TGTGCCAGCTCACCACGCCGGGACAGGGTTCACGAGCAGTACTTC.